This T cell receptor (beta chain) was sequenced for a study of T-cell reconstitution after alpha-beta-depleted transplantation in children. General study points: Where alpha-beta T cells came from about two months after transplant was reportedly several hundred expanded graft clones. Hyperexpanded clones declined; after one year, newly produced T cells mostly supplied diversity.

Germline assignment: CDR1 MNHEY and CDR2 SVGAGI. This CDR3 has 15 amino acids. V lost 6 bases and J lost 7; bases outside the gene matches: 10. Many counts were recorded for this clonotype. Its specificity is not known. Unique molecular identifiers featured in how the TCRbeta library was prepared. TCRdb used MiXCR to reprocess the PCR reads, holding one entry per CDR3 protein. The top ten clones hold about 29% of a sample with about 4,300 distinct CDR3 sequences, under 15% of them seen once. The J gene is TRBJ2-7, the V gene TRBV6-5; TRBD1 matches at 12 bases. This receptor was taken from a male patient aged 2-15 years who had a stem cell transplant for acute lymphoblastic leukemia, so the T cells may come from the graft donor. The sequencing used PBMCs, mostly from graft donor cells, collected 60 days after TCRalphabeta/CD19-depleted stem cell transplant. This chain's CDR3 is CASRGQGAFLWEQYF. The CDR3 DNA follows: TGTGCCAGCAGGGGACAGGGGGCTTTCCTTTGGGAGCAGTACTTC.